This T cell receptor beta chain emerged from a study of neurological immune-mediated disorders (dated by TCRdb to about 2019). About the investigation overall: Using UMI-based sequencing, the study compared peripheral blood TCR-beta repertoires from patients with HTLV-I-associated myelopathy (HAM/TSP), patients with multiple sclerosis, and healthy controls. Alongside PBMC samples, the set of some 97 TCR-beta libraries contained longitudinal samples, technical triplicates, and paired CD4+ and CD8+ T-cell subsets that had been sorted. Of the approximately 70 subjects in the cohort, about 14 were HAM/TSP patients, about 34 were multiple sclerosis patients, and 20 were healthy controls.

The paper's findings and limits, for the study overall: TCR clonal expansion was highest in HAM/TSP patients and lowest in MS patients, with MS patients falling below even healthy controls. Across subjects, expanded clones never shared an identical CDR3 amino acid sequence, which suggests that the TCR-beta repertoires in every group were private.

To synthesize cDNA, template-switch 5'RACE was performed with a primer carrying a 10-nucleotide random unique molecular identifier so that each TCR transcript was tagged. Each sequencing run produced over 160 million TCR-beta sequences covering 15-18 subjects. The RNeasy kit was used for extraction of total RNA. Using the KAPA Real-time Library Amplification kit, TCR-beta VDJ regions were amplified with primers for the TCR constant region and the 5'RACE anchor. Sample indexes and Illumina adaptors were added in a first PCR, and a second PCR then increased library yield. After Ampure bead purification, the TCR product of roughly 650 bp was size-selected on a 2% E-gel SizeSelection system. Before pooling, libraries had their quality checked on a Bioanalyzer, their concentration measured with Qubit, and their quantity determined with the Kapa Library Quantification kit. An Illumina HiSeq 2500 sequenced the libraries paired-end 2 x 150 bp. To increase sequence diversity, roughly 24-32% phiX was spiked into each library pool. Per the original workflow: The quality-filtered reads were processed with the UMI-based MiGEC pipeline, whose error correction step removed more than 80% of the raw TCR sequences. IMGT germline references were used for aligning VDJ genes, and each clonotype was defined as a unique CDR3 amino acid sequence together with its V-J genes. Clonal expansion, Shannon diversity and CDR3 relatedness (CalcPairwiseDistances, ClusterSamples) were evaluated with VDJtools, and phylogenetic trees were built with CLCbio workbench. Clones with at least 8 unique UMIs were defined as expanded, with this threshold being based on coefficient-of-variation modelling across technical triplicates. TCRdb reworked the public reads: Q25 trimming with fastp, MiXCR clone assembly, productive beta chains retained. Rows matching on CDR3 protein sequence are summarized as one entry with the most common DNA and genes. The V and J calls here are based on TCRdb, not the publication. Here the sample has under 80,000 distinct CDR3 sequences; 14% occur a single time. The top ten constitute about 7% of the sample.

Per the germline V gene, SGHVS is the CDR1 and FQNEAQ is the CDR2. Including the terminal cysteine and phenylalanine, the CDR3 comprises 15 residues. Only the CDR3 part of the read is kept: 45 bases, read in frame from the first base. Clipping removes 6 bases from V and 4 bases from J, with 9 as the unmatched junction base count. Healthy controls were blood bank volunteers in Maryland, USA. For the unsorted PBMC libraries, 2 million PBMCs were stored in RNAlater at -80 degrees C until RNA extraction and were used to generate the libraries. Peripheral blood underwent Ficoll-Hypaque density gradient centrifugation to isolate PBMCs, which were then cryopreserved in liquid nitrogen. The table lists this clonotype with many counts. Its antigen is unknown. No quality values exist for individual bases; no much larger clone is one base distant.

The V and J genes are TRBV7-8 and TRBJ2-1, with 7 bases matching TRBD2. Sequenced input: PBMCs. This TCR derives from a woman in her forties or fifties in good health. Here the CDR3 is given as CASSRERGSYNEQFF. The sequenced DNA: TGTGCCAGCAGTCGAGAGCGGGGTTCTTACAATGAGCAGTTCTTC.